Sequencing of this T cell receptor beta chain was carried out in a study of CD8+ T cells in alopecia areata. Points from the study as a whole: Higher clonality than in normal scalp was seen in lesional scalp, especially alopecia totalis/universalis.

V gave up 7 bases and J gave up 4 bases, with 10 bases separating them. This CDR3 region has 12 residues. Germline V gene lookup returns CDR1 SGHTA and CDR2 FQGNSA. A note on this clone: What it binds is unknown.

Sequencing templates came from extracted RNA that was reverse transcribed into cDNA. Only in-frame clones appear in the TCRdb table, and some are missing; sequencing was by immunoSEQ multiplex PCR. The sample lists 110,000 to 150,000 clones, around two thirds occurring once. The sample taken for sequencing was CD8+ T cells sorted from blood. The rearrangement joins TRBV7-2 to TRBJ1-1; the D is unclear. The TCR originated in a human donor in good health. The CDR3 reads CASNPWATEAFF. CDR3 in DNA: TGTGCCAGCAACCCTTGGGCCACTGAAGCTTTCTTT.